This T cell receptor beta chain was sequenced in a study of blood T cell repertoires in COVID-19. Original processing notes: Counts of nucleated cells, estimated from reference gene primer amplification, were obtained. Some clones are missing from TCRdb's copy, which holds only in-frame ones; the method was immunoSEQ multiplex PCR. V and J calls and clone size are given by that table; D and trimming were obtained from the DNA. The data hold 95,000 to 120,000 clones, with approximately 81% observed a single time. The sequencing input was peripheral blood. This receptor was obtained from a man in his fifties or sixties with acute or convalescent COVID-19.

The DNA of the CDR3 is TGTGCCAGCAGCCCACCCCCCGGAGCTTTCTTT. This codes for CASSPPPGAFF. The chain joins TRBV6-5 to TRBJ1-1; D gene unclear. The CDR3 is made up of 11 amino acids. Germline V gives CDR1 MNHEY, CDR2 SVGAGI. The V and J ends lost 6 bases and 10 bases respectively, with 12 bases between them.